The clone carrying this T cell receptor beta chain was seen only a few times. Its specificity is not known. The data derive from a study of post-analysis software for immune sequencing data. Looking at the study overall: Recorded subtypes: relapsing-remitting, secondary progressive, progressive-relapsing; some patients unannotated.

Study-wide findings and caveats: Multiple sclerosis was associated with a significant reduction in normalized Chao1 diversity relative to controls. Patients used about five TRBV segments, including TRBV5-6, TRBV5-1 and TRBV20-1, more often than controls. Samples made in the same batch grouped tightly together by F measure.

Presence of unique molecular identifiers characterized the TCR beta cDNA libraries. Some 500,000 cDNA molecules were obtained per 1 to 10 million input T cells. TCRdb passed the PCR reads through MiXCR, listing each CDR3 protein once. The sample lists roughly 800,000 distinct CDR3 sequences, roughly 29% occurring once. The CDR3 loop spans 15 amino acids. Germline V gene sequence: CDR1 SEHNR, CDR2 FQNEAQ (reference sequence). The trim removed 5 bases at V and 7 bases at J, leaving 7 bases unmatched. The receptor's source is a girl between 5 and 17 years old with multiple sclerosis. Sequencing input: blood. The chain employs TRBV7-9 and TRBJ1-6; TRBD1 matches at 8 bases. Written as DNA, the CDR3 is TGTGCCAGCAGCACGACAGGGGCGGGGAATTCACCCCTCCACTTT. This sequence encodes CASSTTGAGNSPLHF.